This TCR beta chain was identified in a study of T cell responses to AZD1222 COVID-19 vaccine. About this clone: Its antigen is still unknown.

The ends were cut back, 4 bases at V and 13 bases at J, with 14 bases in the middle. CDR3 size: 13 residues. The germline V gene has CDR1 SGHVS and CDR2 FQNEAQ. Points from the study as a whole: Nearly half of the spike-specific TCRs reportedly recognize variant regions that carry no mutations.

Sequencing was performed with immunoSEQ multiplex PCR; in TCRdb, only in-frame clones are kept and a portion is missing. The sample has roughly 150,000 clones, approximately 89% seen once; the top ten hold approximately 1.2%. The origin of this receptor is an adult who received the AZD1222 COVID-19 vaccine. The sample in question was peripheral blood, obtained 28 days after the second AZD1222 dose. The genes are TRBV7-8 and TRBJ1-6; possibly TRBD1 for D (6 bases). The CDR3 region is CASSSRTDGPLHF. The CDR3 nucleotides read TGTGCCAGCAGCTCACGGACAGACGGGCCCCTCCACTTT.